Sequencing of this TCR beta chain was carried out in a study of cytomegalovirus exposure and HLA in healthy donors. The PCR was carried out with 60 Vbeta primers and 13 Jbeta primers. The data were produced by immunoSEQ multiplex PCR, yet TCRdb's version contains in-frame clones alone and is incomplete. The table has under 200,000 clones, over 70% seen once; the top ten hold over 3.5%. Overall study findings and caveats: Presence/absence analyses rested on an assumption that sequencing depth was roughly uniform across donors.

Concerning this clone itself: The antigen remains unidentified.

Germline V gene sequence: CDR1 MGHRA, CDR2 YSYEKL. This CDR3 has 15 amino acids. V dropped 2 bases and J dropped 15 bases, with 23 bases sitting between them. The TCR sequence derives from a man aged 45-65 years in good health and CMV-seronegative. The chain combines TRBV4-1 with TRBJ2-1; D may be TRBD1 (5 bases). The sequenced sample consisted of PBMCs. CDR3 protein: CASSQQSATADSRFF. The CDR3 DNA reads TGCGCCAGCAGCCAACAATCGGCAACAGCCGACAGTCGGTTCTTC.